This paragraph reports one TCR beta chain. Its specificity is unknown. Germline values: CDR1 SGDLS, CDR2 YYNGEE. CDR3 length: 15 residues. The V gene lost 0 bases and the J gene lost 2 bases, with 9 bases spanning the gap. Preparation of the TCRbeta library used unique molecular identifiers. Using its own MiXCR run on the PCR reads, TCRdb lists one record per CDR3 protein. The repertoire holds about 600,000 distinct CDR3 sequences, roughly 13% seen once, with 2.2% in the top ten. The entry originates in a study of T-cell reconstitution after alpha-beta-depleted transplantation in children. Study results and caveats: It was surviving recipient T cells and thymic progenitors that gave some patients high TCRbeta diversity at day 60. Diversity and T-cell counts at one year after transplant derived mostly from new T cells.

Here the sequenced sample was PBMCs, mostly from graft donor cells, taken 360 days after TCRalphabeta/CD19-depleted stem cell transplant. The TCR comes from a male patient aged 10-17 years who had a stem cell transplant for acute myeloid leukemia, so the T cells may come from the graft donor. The chain joins TRBV9 to TRBJ2-1, with D unresolved. CDR3 sequence reads: CASSVDIRPYNEQFF. The CDR3 bases are TGTGCCAGCAGCGTAGACATTAGACCCTACAATGAGCAGTTCTTC.